Listed below are T cell receptor beta chains from one sample, sequenced in a study of blood T cell repertoires in COVID-19. Assay: immunoSEQ multiplex PCR; the TCRdb copy retains only in-frame clones and omits some. The data contain over 200,000 clones, approximately 89% of them singletons. The sample was PBMCs or T cells enriched from blood (not recorded which). The receptor source for this set is a woman aged 30 to 39 who had been exposed to COVID-19. The CDR3 runs from the conserved cysteine through the conserved F or W. D genes are given only for firm matches. Clone size is shown for a subset of rows, as once, few, many or a class of expanded clone.

size	V	D	J	CDR3	DNA
-	TRBV5-1	-	TRBJ1-5	CASSLAGRGQPQHF	TGCGCCAGCAGCTTGGCGGGGAGAGGGCAGCCCCAGCATTTT
-	TRBV5-1	-	TRBJ2-1	CASSLSGMNLKLYNEQFF	TGCGCCAGCAGCTTGTCGGGGATGAACTTGAAACTATACAATGAGCAGTTCTTC
-	TRBV19	TRBD1	TRBJ2-5	CASRTTGGGETQYF	TGTGCCAGTAGAACCACAGGGGGCGGAGAGACCCAGTACTTC
-	TRBV5-6	TRBD2	TRBJ2-1	CASSFRTSGRAGNEQFF	TGTGCCAGCAGCTTCCGGACTAGCGGGAGGGCCGGGAATGAGCAGTTCTTC
few	TRBV7-9	TRBD2	TRBJ2-1	CASSLYPAGMENEQFF	TGTGCCAGCAGCTTGTACCCAGCGGGAATGGAGAATGAGCAGTTCTTC
-	TRBV7-6	-	TRBJ2-3	CASTPGAASTDTQYF	TGTGCCAGCACCCCAGGGGCCGCTAGCACAGATACGCAGTATTTT
-	TRBV30	-	TRBJ2-7	CAWSVQGPHEQYF	TGTGCCTGGAGTGTACAGGGCCCCCACGAGCAGTACTTC
-	TRBV5-1	-	TRBJ1-5	CASSLAGGVNQPQHF	TGCGCCAGCAGCTTGGCCGGGGGAGTAAATCAGCCCCAGCATTTT
-	TRBV3-1/TRBV3-2	TRBD1	TRBJ1-4	CASSPTGVGEKLFF	TGTGCCAGCAGCCCCACAGGGGTGGGTGAAAAACTGTTTTTT
-	TRBV6-6	-	TRBJ2-7	CASSIKEASYEQYF	TGTGCCAGCAGTATAAAGGAGGCATCCTACGAGCAGTACTTC
-	TRBV5-1	TRBD1	TRBJ1-2	CASSFQPDRENGYTF	TGCGCCAGCAGCTTTCAACCGGACAGGGAAAATGGCTACACCTTC
-	TRBV11-2	TRBD1	TRBJ2-7	CASSRQGVYEQYF	TGTGCCAGCAGCCGACAGGGGGTTTACGAGCAGTACTTC
-	TRBV2	-	TRBJ1-3	CASSSDSGNTIYF	TGTGCCAGCAGTTCAGACTCTGGAAACACCATATATTTT
-	TRBV18	-	TRBJ2-1	CASSPKPQDSYNEQFF	TGTGCCAGCTCACCAAAGCCCCAGGACTCCTACAATGAGCAGTTCTTC
-	TRBV5-1	TRBD2	TRBJ2-3	CASSFQGLAVPDTQYF	TGCGCCAGCAGCTTCCAGGGCCTAGCGGTTCCAGATACGCAGTATTTT
-	TRBV6-5	TRBD2	TRBJ2-1	CASSYGLAGGNEQFF	TGTGCCAGCAGTTACGGACTAGCGGGAGGCAATGAGCAGTTCTTC
-	TRBV9	TRBD2	TRBJ2-2	CASSVVSGRTPGELFF	TGTGCCAGCAGCGTAGTTAGCGGGAGAACCCCCGGGGAGCTGTTTTTT
-	TRBV5-1	-	TRBJ1-1	CASVPGYRNTEAFF	TGCGCCAGCGTTCCGGGGTACCGGAACACTGAAGCTTTCTTT
-	TRBV6-1	-	TRBJ1-2	CASSEIAGANYGYTF	TGTGCCAGCAGTGAAATAGCAGGGGCCAACTATGGCTACACCTTC
-	TRBV7-3	-	TRBJ2-5	CASSISDQETQYF	TGTGCCAGCAGCATCAGCGACCAAGAGACCCAGTACTTC
few	TRBV19	TRBD2	TRBJ2-7	CASRSLAGESSYEQYF	TGTGCCAGTAGGTCACTAGCGGGAGAGAGCTCCTACGAGCAGTACTTC
-	TRBV7-6	TRBD2	TRBJ2-1	CASGGLAGNNNEQFF	TGTGCCAGCGGGGGACTAGCGGGGAACAACAATGAGCAGTTCTTC
-	TRBV7-9	-	TRBJ1-2	CASSLEQGSWDGYTF	TGTGCCAGCAGCCTTGAACAGGGTAGTTGGGATGGCTACACCTTC
-	TRBV12-3/TRBV12-4	-	TRBJ1-1	CASSLGRGTEAFF	TGTGCCAGCAGTTTGGGCAGAGGGACTGAAGCTTTCTTT
-	TRBV7-6	-	TRBJ1-5	CASSSGGDQPQHF	TGTGCCAGCAGCTCGGGGGGGGATCAGCCCCAGCATTTT
-	TRBV12-3/TRBV12-4	TRBD2	TRBJ2-1	CASLPGTTDEQFF	TGTGCCAGCCTACCAGGGACTACCGATGAGCAGTTCTTC
once	TRBV28	-	TRBJ2-7	CASKSPDSYEQYF	TGTGCCAGCAAATCCCCGGACAGTTACGAGCAGTACTTC
-	TRBV11-2	TRBD1	TRBJ1-6	CASSEGTGSSPLHF	TGTGCCAGCAGCGAGGGGACAGGGAGTTCACCCCTCCACTTT
few	TRBV19	TRBD2	TRBJ2-1	CASSITPLGLDPFYNEQFF	TGTGCCAGTAGTATAACCCCCTTAGGACTAGATCCCTTCTACAATGAGCAGTTCTTC
-	TRBV25-1	TRBD2	TRBJ2-1	CASRTSSGRDNEQFF	TGTGCCAGCAGAACGTCTAGCGGGAGGGACAATGAGCAGTTCTTC
-	TRBV28	TRBD2	TRBJ2-2	CASRPRTSGNTGELFF	TGTGCCAGCAGACCTAGGACTAGCGGGAACACCGGGGAGCTGTTTTTT
-	TRBV7-9	TRBD1	TRBJ1-2	CASSSFTGGNYGYTF	TGTGCCAGCAGCTCTTTCACAGGGGGCAACTATGGCTACACCTTC
-	TRBV5-4	TRBD1	TRBJ2-7	CASSSPGQGAEQYF	TGTGCCAGCAGCTCCCCGGGACAGGGAGCCGAGCAGTACTTC
-	TRBV20-1	-	TRBJ1-1	CSAFGQGAFF	-
-	TRBV5-1	-	TRBJ1-2	CASSPAMEGRHGYTF	TGCGCCAGCAGCCCCGCGATGGAGGGCCGGCATGGCTACACCTTC
-	TRBV3-1/TRBV3-2	TRBD1	TRBJ2-5	CASSKTGTGQETQYF	TGTGCCAGCAGCAAAACCGGGACAGGACAAGAGACCCAGTACTTC
-	TRBV19	TRBD1	TRBJ2-7	CASSIQGAGVEQYF	TGTGCCAGTAGTATACAGGGGGCCGGCGTCGAGCAGTACTTC
-	TRBV3-1/TRBV3-2	-	TRBJ1-2	CASSQVQVSGYTF	TGTGCCAGCAGCCAAGTCCAGGTTTCTGGCTACACCTTC
-	TRBV28	-	TRBJ2-5	CASGGAGETQYF	TGTGCCAGCGGGGGGGCCGGGGAGACCCAGTACTTC
once	TRBV3-1/TRBV3-2	TRBD1	TRBJ1-6	CASSQDSQGAYSPLHF	TGTGCCAGCAGCCAAGATTCCCAGGGGGCTTATTCACCCCTCCACTTT
-	TRBV5-1	TRBD1	TRBJ1-6	CASRPGQSNSPLHF	TGCGCCAGCAGACCGGGACAGTCCAATTCACCCCTCCACTTT
-	TRBV7-9	-	TRBJ2-7	CASSLVGRGANEQYF	TGTGCCAGCAGCTTAGTTGGCAGGGGGGCGAATGAGCAGTACTTC
-	TRBV19	TRBD1	TRBJ2-7	CASSTGTGVFYEQYF	TGTGCCAGTAGTACCGGGACAGGAGTTTTCTACGAGCAGTACTTC
once	TRBV6-5	TRBD1	TRBJ1-2	CASSQTGGGYTF	TGTGCCAGCAGCCAGACAGGGGGCGGCTACACCTTC
-	TRBV18	TRBD1	TRBJ1-1	CASSSGQGSWATEAFF	TGTGCCAGCTCATCCGGACAGGGGAGCTGGGCCACTGAAGCTTTCTTT
-	TRBV11-2	-	TRBJ2-1	CASSSGLVGEQFF	TGTGCCAGCAGCTCCGGACTGGTGGGAGAGCAGTTCTTC
-	TRBV7-2	TRBD2	TRBJ2-3	CASSLGALTSGRRVDTQYF	TGTGCCAGCAGCTTAGGCGCCTTAACTAGCGGGAGAAGAGTAGATACGCAGTATTTT
-	TRBV28	-	TRBJ1-5	CASSARVGQPQHF	TGTGCCAGCAGTGCCCGGGTCGGTCAGCCCCAGCATTTT
-	TRBV9	-	TRBJ2-2	CASSAQGSRAAGELFF	TGTGCCAGCAGCGCCCAGGGGAGTCGGGCGGCCGGGGAGCTGTTTTTT
-	TRBV6-6	-	TRBJ2-3	CASSYSAGWYF	TGTGCCAGCAGTTACTCGGCGGGTTGGTATTTT
-	TRBV6-5	-	TRBJ2-7	CASRPEGGAAYEQYF	TGTGCCAGCAGACCCGAGGGGGGGGCGGCCTACGAGCAGTACTTC
-	TRBV6-5	TRBD1	TRBJ1-2	CALTAGQGSKSTF	TGTGCCCTGACTGCGGGACAGGGGTCAAAATCCACCTTC
-	TRBV29-1	-	TRBJ1-1	CSVRQVSNTEAFF	TGCAGCGTGCGACAGGTCTCGAACACTGAAGCTTTCTTT
-	TRBV25-1	TRBD1	TRBJ1-2	CASSGPGGNYGYTF	TGTGCCAGCAGTGGCCCAGGGGGGAACTATGGCTACACCTTC